This TCR beta chain is from a study of blood T cell repertoires in COVID-19. Study-level background: Sources were T cells, B-cell-depleted T cells, or PBMCs; the material itself was cDNA or gDNA.

Method: immunoSEQ multiplex PCR; TCRdb's copy keeps in-frame clones and lacks some. Here the sample spans approximately 100,000 clones, roughly four fifths being singletons. Trimming took off 1 base at V and 11 bases at J, with 22 bases between the two ends. Germline CDR1 and CDR2: SGHVS and FNYEAQ. There are 16 residues in the CDR3. Source material: peripheral blood. The origin of this receptor is a man in his 70s with acute or convalescent COVID-19. The chain carries TRBV7-6 and TRBJ2-3; TRBD2 might be the D (5 bases). The DNA of the CDR3 is TGTGCCAGCAGCTTAGGAGGTGGTTACCGAGGGATTAAGCAGTATTTT. Translated, it gives CASSLGGGYRGIKQYF.